This entry is about one T cell receptor (beta chain). Its cognate antigen has yet to be identified. No per-base quality is available; no much larger clone lies one base away. This record comes from a study of regulatory T cells in long-lasting Graves disease (dated by TCRdb to the early 2020s). Notes on the research overall: Newly diagnosed Graves' disease patients had taken antithyroid drugs for less than 3 months. The study took place in China and was registered as a clinical trial. TCR sequencing covered some 13 persistent and 20 or so newly diagnosed Graves' disease patients, some 33 samples in total. Peripheral blood TCR sequencing and RNA sequencing compared persistent Graves' disease patients with newly diagnosed Graves' disease patients. Here is what the overall study found, with its caveats: Only the TCR beta chain was sequenced and analyzed. Persistent Graves' disease patients showed lower TCR Shannon entropy and fewer highly expanded clones than newly diagnosed patients, suggesting clonal expansion. TRBV28, TRBJ1-2 and TRBJ2-5 were preferentially used in persistent disease, while TRBV20-1 and TRBJ2-1 were favored in newly diagnosed disease. Because the primary lesion, thyroid tissue, could not be accessed, the study looked at peripheral blood alone. Persistent patients shared more public clonotypes among themselves (under 3,000) than newly diagnosed patients did (over 950). The authors noted that the small sample size was a limitation that may lower accuracy.

The germline V gene (reference sequence) specifies DFQATT as CDR1 and SNEGSKA as CDR2. Trimming takes 7 bases from V and 4 bases from J, and the germline ends sit 14 bases apart. The CDR3, cysteine through phenylalanine, is 13 amino acids long. Solely the CDR3 DNA is kept, with 39 bases framed from the first base. Libraries were made using multiplex PCR. Sequencing took place on an Illumina HiSeq 4000. TCR beta libraries were built with iRepertoire HTBI primers and Arm-PCR amplification of CDR3 regions. Before sequencing, the PCR products went through gel purification. Concerning the study's data processing: Across samples, about 64 TRBV and over 11 TRBJ segments were identified and used for gene usage analysis of CDR3 amino acid clonotypes. COPE and FqMerger were used to merge filtered high-quality paired reads into contigs. BLAST was used to align contigs to IMGT TRBV, TRBD and TRBJ reference genes, and CDR3 was defined according to IMGT. Any clonotype with a frequency above 0.1% was counted as a highly expanded clone. Shannon entropy was used to measure repertoire diversity, and the Gini coefficient was used to measure V-J evenness. Public clonotypes were defined as clonotypes shared by more than one individual. TCRdb reprocessed the public reads (quality trimming at Q25 with fastp, clone calling with MiXCR) and kept in-frame beta chains. Under each unique CDR3 protein, matching rows form one entry showing the most common genes and DNA. For this entry, the V and J calls and clone size follow TCRdb and not the study's own pipeline. Counted in this sample were about 440,000 distinct CDR3 sequences; roughly 15% of them appeared once. The ten largest clones represent roughly a tenth of the sample.

Per the publication, the time point label means: newly diagnosed GD, antithyroid drugs for less than 3 months. RNA was extracted from PBMCs in TRIzol for both TCR sequencing and RNA sequencing. Graves' disease was diagnosed according to American Thyroid Association guidelines. The patients came from an endocrinology department in Xi'an, China. Each patient gave approximately 9 milliliters of peripheral blood, collected in an EDTA anticoagulant tube. PBMCs were isolated by Ficoll Paque Plus density gradient separation without further T cell sorting. An Agilent 2100 Bioanalyzer and agarose gel were used to assess RNA quality, and a NanoDrop 2000 was used to measure RNA concentration. The sample also formed part of further work on T cells in Graves' hyperthyroidism and ophthalmopathy. That second publication adds: A patient counted as having stable Graves' hyperthyroidism if no progression to ophthalmopathy occurred over 18 months of follow-up. The hyperthyroidism patients were between 18 and 65 years old and newly diagnosed, with a disease duration of less than 2 months. Exclusion was applied to patients with uncontrolled infections, other autoimmune diseases, pregnancy or lactation. Clinical symptoms, serum thyroxine and TRAb, thyroid ultrasound, and orbital computed tomography formed the basis for the diagnoses. For the first round of RT-PCR on the TCR CDR3, the HTBI primer set was used together with the Qiagen OneStep RT-PCR kit. Most expanded thyroid clonotypes (frequency above 0.001) were also detected in blood, a finding suggesting that blood repertoires may reflect thyroid immune responses. Ophthalmopathy was separated from stable hyperthyroidism by a 13 V-J signature model, with 87.88% sensitivity and about 81% specificity obtained in cross-validation and 80%/75% obtained in testing. In validation, the model predicted progression to ophthalmopathy a median of roughly 6.2 months before onset, with roughly 71% sensitivity and nearly 75% specificity. TCR V-J signatures able to tell the groups apart were searched for in a discovery cohort of 100 patients, of whom over 40 had Graves' ophthalmopathy and more than 55 had stable Graves' hyperthyroidism. Prospective prediction of ophthalmopathy was tested in an independent validation cohort consisting of 18 hyperthyroidism patients and around 17 patients who later progressed to ophthalmopathy. The roughly 94 discovery patients were randomly divided into training and test sets at a 7:3 ratio. The study also compared thyroid tissue and blood T-cell repertoires from about six Graves' hyperthyroidism patients. After sampling, hyperthyroidism patients received methimazole starting at 30 mg daily, and ophthalmopathy patients received high-dose intravenous methylprednisolone. Libraries were constructed in a second round of multiplex PCR, after which size selection and purification were carried out. Paired-end sequencing of the libraries was performed with 100 bp reads on an Illumina HiSeq2000. Raw data were processed with SOAPnuke, discarding reads with adapters, uncalled bases, mean Phred below 15, or no exact constant-primer or identifier match. High-quality paired reads were merged with COPE v1.2.5, and unique nucleotide sequences were defined as clonotypes. Clonotypes were aligned to IMGT TRBV, TRBD and TRBJ reference segments using MiTCR v1.1. Only V-J combinations with frequency above 0.0001, covering about 99% of repertoires, were analysed. A TCS score was defined as the ratio of F50 (clonal expansion) to E x V (chaos), with BLOSUM62-based TCRdist applied between CDR3 peptides within each V-J. Welch's t-statistics and random forest reduced roughly 500 V-J features to 13, which were used in a naive Bayes classifier (R e1071). No statistical method was used to set the sample size in advance, and investigators knew the group allocation. The paper describes TCR Vbeta CDR3 sequencing of 140 or so peripheral blood samples, made up of about 41 ophthalmopathy patients, around 78 hyperthyroidism patients and about 17 progressor patients.

Sequenced material: peripheral blood mononuclear cells (PBMCs), taken at new diagnosis, from a patient treated with antithyroid drugs. The rearranged segments are TRBV20-1 and TRBJ2-1; a tentative D match to TRBD1 spans 5 bases. The sequence came from a woman aged 30 to 39 with Graves disease. Donor details come from another sample of the same person, matched by shared clones. CDR3 reads: CSGGSGGYNEQFF. The nucleotides are TGCAGTGGGGGCTCGGGCGGATACAATGAGCAGTTCTTC.